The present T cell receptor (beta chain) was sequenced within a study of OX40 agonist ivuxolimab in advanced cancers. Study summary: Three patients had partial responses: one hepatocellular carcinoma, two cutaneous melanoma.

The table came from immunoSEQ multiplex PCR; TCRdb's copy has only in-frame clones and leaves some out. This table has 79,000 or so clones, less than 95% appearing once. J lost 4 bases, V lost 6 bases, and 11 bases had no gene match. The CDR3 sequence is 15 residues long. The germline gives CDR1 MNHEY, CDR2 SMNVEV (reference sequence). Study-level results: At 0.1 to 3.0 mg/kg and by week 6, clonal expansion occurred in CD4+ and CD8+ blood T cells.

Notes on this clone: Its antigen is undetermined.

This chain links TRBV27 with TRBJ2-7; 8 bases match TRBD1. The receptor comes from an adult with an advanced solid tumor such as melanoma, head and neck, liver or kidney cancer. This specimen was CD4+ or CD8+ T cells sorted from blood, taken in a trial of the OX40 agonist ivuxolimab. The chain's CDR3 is CASRYTGTGAYEQYF. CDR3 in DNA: TGTGCCAGCAGATACACCGGGACAGGCGCGTACGAGCAGTACTTC.